The next 5 T cell receptor beta chains were all read from a single sample in a study of blood T cell repertoires in COVID-19. The table came from immunoSEQ multiplex PCR; TCRdb's copy has only in-frame clones and leaves some out. The sample shows hundreds of thousands of clones, more than 75% of them seen only once. Sequences were obtained from peripheral blood. The receptors shown here come from a man aged 55 to 70 with acute or convalescent COVID-19.

This chain links TRBV2 with TRBJ2-2; TRBD2 aligns across 13 bases. With V trimmed by 5 bases and J by 5 bases, 5 bases remained unmatched. The CDR3 is 16 residues long. The germline CDR1 and CDR2 sequences are SNHLY and FYNNEI. CDR3 nucleotides: TGTGCCAGCAGTCCTGGACTAGCGGGGGTGACCGGGGAGCTGTTTTTT. This translates into CASSPGLAGVTGELFF. The full variable domain, rest sourced from reference TRBV2 and TRBJ2-2, is EPEVTQTPSHQVTQMGQEVILRCVPISNHLYFYWYRQILGQKVEFLVSFYNNEISEKSEIFDDQFSVERPDGSNFTLKIRSTKLEDSAMYFCASSPGLAGVTGELFFGEGSRLTVL.

J is TRBJ2-5 and V is TRBV28; 9 bases fit TRBD2. V lost 5 bases, J lost 5 bases, and 12 bases stayed unmatched. Per the germline V gene, CDR1 is MDHEN and CDR2 is SYDVKM. This CDR3 is 16 amino acids long. The CDR3 DNA sequence: TGTGCCAGCAGTGAGATAGCGGGGGAGCCCAACGAGACCCAGTACTTC. Amino acids: CASSEIAGEPNETQYF.

The V call is TRBV9, the J call TRBJ2-2; 8 bases are shared with TRBD2. This CDR3 is built from 17 residues. Germline CDR1 reads SGDLS; CDR2 reads YYNGEE. V gave up 2 bases and J gave up 4 bases; unmatched junction bases: 10. The DNA of the CDR3 is TGTGCCAGCAGCGTGAAGGGACTAGGCAGCCTCACCGGGGAGCTGTTTTTT. It yields the protein CASSVKGLGSLTGELFF.

This sequence joins TRBV10-2 and TRBJ2-5, with TRBD2 matching over 11 bases. Per germline, CDR1 WSHSY and CDR2 SAAADI. The CDR3 extends over 16 amino acids. V shed 7 bases, J shed 5 bases, and the junction held 12 bases outside the gene matches. The chain's CDR3 is CASTVGLAGGTETQYF. The CDR3 DNA reads TGCGCCAGCACCGTTGGCCTAGCGGGGGGAACTGAGACCCAGTACTTC.

The chain recombines TRBV5-1 with TRBJ2-7; D not resolved. The germline V and J ends were trimmed by 4 bases and 2 bases, with 10 bases remaining between them. Germline CDR1 is SGHRS and CDR2 is YFSETQ. The CDR3 contains 13 residues. Here the CDR3 reads CASSAALTYEQYF. CDR3 coding DNA: TGCGCCAGCAGCGCGGCCCTTACCTACGAGCAGTACTTC.